This T cell receptor beta chain was identified in a study of beta chain features in type 1 diabetes. Points from the study as a whole: TCRB CDR3 length was moderately but significantly reduced in all four CD4+ subsets of Type 1 diabetes patients.

Based on CD45RO/CCR7/CD25/CD127/CD95/CD27, CD4+ regulatory, stem cell-like memory, naive and central memory cells were sorted. This clone was counted a few times. Its antigen is currently unknown. Isolated RNA was reverse transcribed in full, so expressed TCRB transcripts were sequenced. The method was immunoSEQ multiplex PCR; TCRdb's version includes in-frame clones alone and lacks a portion of them. The table lists 330,000 or so clones, about 20% of them singletons. The origin of this receptor is a young woman in good health. The sequencing input was naive CD4+ T cells from blood.

The CDR3 sequence: CASSFSPGHQPQHF. DNA of the CDR3: TGTGCCAGCAGCTTCTCCCCAGGGCACCAGCCCCAGCATTTT. The chain combines TRBV11-2 with TRBJ1-5; perhaps TRBD1 as D (5 bases). Germline CDR1 is SGHAT and CDR2 is FQNNGV. Trimming pared 3 bases from V and 7 bases from J, leaving 13 bases between. The CDR3 contains 14 residues.